This T cell receptor beta chain emerged from a study of beta chain features in type 1 diabetes. Findings and caveats of the study: All four CD4+ subsets of Type 1 diabetes patients contained TCRB CDR3s that were moderately but significantly shorter.

Notes on this clone: Antigen unknown.

Every isolated RNA sample was fully reverse transcribed, so sequencing captured expressed TCRB transcripts. Sequencing was performed with immunoSEQ multiplex PCR; in TCRdb, only in-frame clones are kept and a portion is missing. The data show about 300,000 clones, about 13% seen once. Donors contributed one heparinised blood draw apiece, averaging approximately 100 mL. Purities in excess of 95% were seen in all sorted populations. The trim removed 5 bases at V and 5 bases at J, leaving 5 bases unmatched. Germline V gene data show CDR1 as LNHNV and CDR2 as YYDKDF (reference sequence). CDR3 length: 15 amino acids.

The sequence was obtained from a woman aged 18-29 years with type 1 diabetes. Sequenced material: naive CD4+ T cells from blood. V usage is TRBV15 and J usage is TRBJ2-7, with 14 bases fitting TRBD2. The CDR3 loop is CATSGRLAGGNEQYV. The DNA of the CDR3 is TGTGCCACCAGCGGTAGACTAGCGGGAGGGAACGAGCAGTACGTC.